This T cell receptor (beta chain) comes out of a study of blood T cell repertoires in COVID-19. About the study: Acute and convalescent COVID-19 specimens originated in the United States, Italy and Spain. T cells, B-cell-depleted T cells, or PBMCs provided the cDNA or gDNA that served as material.

This CDR3 region has 16 residues. The trim removed 0 bases at V and 4 bases at J, leaving 7 bases unmatched. CDR1 is SGHVS, CDR2 FQNEAQ, per germline. As processed by the authors: Estimation of nucleated cell counts relied on the amplification of reference gene primers. The assay was immunoSEQ multiplex PCR, and TCRdb's table has in-frame clones only and misses some. Clone size and V and J calls were adopted from that table, with D and trimming inferred from the DNA. The sample holds fewer than 400,000 clones, 85% seen once. The receptor was isolated from a woman younger than 30 with acute or convalescent COVID-19. Sample: peripheral blood. The chain carries TRBV7-8 and TRBJ1-1; 8 bases fit TRBD1. Written as DNA, the CDR3 is TGTGCCAGCAGCTTAGCGGACAGGGTCCCGGGCACTGAAGCTTTCTTT. It yields the protein CASSLADRVPGTEAFF.